What follows are 27 T cell receptor beta chains derived from one specimen sequenced in a study of cytomegalovirus exposure and HLA in healthy donors. The PCR made use of 60 Vbeta and 13 Jbeta primers. Profiled with immunoSEQ multiplex PCR; TCRdb holds only in-frame clones, not every one. The table shows 200,000 or so clones, with approximately 80% occurring only once. Sequenced: PBMCs. Receptor source: a girl between 2 and 10 years old in good health and CMV-seronegative.

The rearrangement joins TRBV2 to TRBJ2-5; 9 bases are a match to TRBD2. Germline V gene lookup returns CDR1 SNHLY and CDR2 FYNNEI. V was pared by 1 base and J by 1 base, with 4 bases of the junction left unmatched. The CDR3 extends over 16 amino acids. CDR3 DNA: TGTGCCAGCAGTGAAGGCCTAGCGGGGATCCAAGAGACCCAGTACTTC. This encodes CASSEGLAGIQETQYF. The complete variable domain, with remaining parts taken from reference TRBV2 and TRBJ2-5, reads EPEVTQTPSHQVTQMGQEVILRCVPISNHLYFYWYRQILGQKVEFLVSFYNNEISEKSEIFDDQFSVERPDGSNFTLKIRSTKLEDSAMYFCASSEGLAGIQETQYFGPGTRLLVL.

This clone was recorded a few times. The chain combines TRBV19 with TRBJ1-1, with a weak D call TRBD1 (5 bases). The CDR3 is 16 residues long. V dropped 4 bases and J dropped 0 bases, with 15 bases sitting between them. Germline V lookup: CDR1 LNHDA, CDR2 SQIVND (reference sequence). In nucleotides, the CDR3 is TGTGCCAGTAGTACCACGAACGACAGATTGAACACTGAAGCTTTCTTT. It translates to CASSTTNDRLNTEAFF.

The chain is built from TRBV19 and TRBJ1-5; D remains ambiguous. CDR3 length: 13 amino acids. Germline CDR1 LNHDA, CDR2 SQIVND (reference sequence). V lost 9 bases and J 8 bases, leaving 17 bases between the germline ends. The CDR3, as DNA: TGTGCCAGCTCCCAGTCCGTAATCGAGCCCCAGCATTTT. Translating gives CASSQSVIEPQHF.

The chain couples TRBV5-1 to TRBJ2-7; maybe TRBD1 (6 bases). The CDR3 loop spans 15 amino acids. The germline V gene has CDR1 SGHRS and CDR2 YFSETQ. V lost 3 bases and J lost 4, with 17 bases in between. CDR3 coding DNA: TGCGCCAGCAGCTCCGGGACACGAAGGGTATACGAGCAGTACTTC. Protein product: CASSSGTRRVYEQYF.

This chain connects TRBV5-1 to TRBJ2-7, with a possible D match to TRBD2 (5 bases). Germline CDR1 and CDR2: SGHRS and YFSETQ. With 5 bases removed from V and 11 bases from J, the gap between germline ends came to 20 bases. The CDR3 spans 13 residues. For the CDR3, the DNA is TGCGCCAGCAGGGACTTAGGGTCACTCGGGGAGTACTTC. Protein sequence: CASRDLGSLGEYF.

V and J are TRBV6-6 and TRBJ1-6; 9 bases are shared with TRBD1. The CDR3 runs 14 residues. CDR1 is MNHNY, CDR2 SVGAGI, per germline (reference sequence). V was pared by 6 bases and J by 5 bases, with 2 bases of the junction left unmatched. For the CDR3, the DNA is TGTGCCAGCAGCCGGACAGGGGATAATTCACCCCTCCACTTT. This encodes CASSRTGDNSPLHF.

This chain joins TRBV7-9 and TRBJ2-1, with TRBD2 as a possible D gene (6 bases). The germline gives CDR1 SEHNR, CDR2 FQNEAQ (reference sequence). Trimming removed 4 bases from V and 3 bases from J, with 7 bases in between. This CDR3 has 13 amino acids. CDR3 DNA: TGTGCCAGCAGCTCGGGACTCTACAATGAGCAGTTCTTC. As protein: CASSSGLYNEQFF.

This clone was counted a few times. This chain uses TRBV5-4 with TRBJ2-7; D gene unclear. Germline-derived CDR1 and CDR2 are SGHNT and YYREEE (reference sequence). Deletions cut 3 bases from V and 3 bases from J, with 4 bases between. The CDR3 is made up of 11 amino acids. CDR3 in DNA: TGTGCCAGCAGCTCCCGCTACGAGCAGTACTTC. It specifies CASSSRYEQYF.

The rearrangement uses TRBV19 and TRBJ2-2, with D unclear. Germline V gene lookup returns CDR1 LNHDA and CDR2 SQIVND (reference sequence). The CDR3 extends over 14 amino acids. The V and J ends lost 1 base and 7 bases respectively, with 10 bases between them. The DNA of the CDR3 is TGTGCCAGTAGTATAGCCCAGTATGGCGGGGAGCTGTTTTTT. Its protein product is CASSIAQYGGELFF.

The CDR3 nucleotides read TGTGCCAGCAGCTTGGGCAGGGCTCCTCCCCAAGAGACCCAGTACTTC. It yields the protein CASSLGRAPPQETQYF. The V call is TRBV5-6, the J call TRBJ2-5, with a possible D match to TRBD1 (5 bases). Germline V gene lookup returns CDR1 SGHDT and CDR2 YYEEEE. V lost 0 bases and J 1 base, leaving 13 bases between the germline ends. This CDR3 has 16 residues.

V usage is TRBV4-2 and J usage is TRBJ1-2, with no clear D. The CDR3 extends over 17 amino acids. Trimming removed 1 base from V and 3 bases from J, with 18 bases in between. Germline CDR1 reads LGHNA; CDR2 reads YNFKEQ. This chain's CDR3 is CASSQVTPQRADYGYTF. As DNA, the CDR3 is TGTGCCAGCAGCCAAGTAACTCCCCAGAGGGCGGACTATGGCTACACCTTC.

This clone was observed a handful of times. The V and J genes are TRBV10-3 and TRBJ1-5; 10 bases are a match to TRBD1. The CDR3 covers 12 residues. V gave up 3 bases and J gave up 11 bases; unmatched junction bases: 1. Germline V lookup: CDR1 ENHRY, CDR2 SYGVKD. The CDR3 bases are TGTGCCATCAGTGACGGACAGGGGGCCCAGCATTTT. Its translation: CAISDGQGAQHF.

Only one count was recorded for this clone. This sequence joins TRBV5-1 and TRBJ1-2; possibly TRBD1 for D (5 bases). The CDR3 consists of 18 residues. The germline V gene has CDR1 SGHRS and CDR2 YFSETQ. Trimming took 0 bases from V and 5 from J, leaving 23 bases between them. CDR3 coding DNA: TGCGCCAGCAGCTTGGCTGACTTGACAGAAGATTTACGATATGGCTACACCTTC. Translated, it gives CASSLADLTEDLRYGYTF.

The chain employs TRBV29-1 and TRBJ2-7; TRBD1 agrees at 8 bases. This CDR3 contains 14 residues. With 6 bases clipped from V and 0 bases from J, the junction kept 7 bases outside the gene matches. CDR1 and CDR2 (germline): SQVTM, ANQGSEA. Here the CDR3 reads CSVSRTGHSYEQYF. CDR3 nucleotides: TGCAGCGTGAGTAGGACAGGGCACTCCTACGAGCAGTACTTC.

V is TRBV2 and J is TRBJ1-4, with 7 positions matching TRBD1. This CDR3 has 15 residues. From germline, CDR1 is SNHLY and CDR2 FYNNEI. V lost 4 bases, J lost 7 bases, and 9 bases stayed unmatched. This CDR3 is CASSAKGAVSEKLFF. DNA of the CDR3: TGTGCCAGCAGTGCAAAGGGGGCAGTTAGTGAAAAACTGTTTTTT.

This clone was recorded a few times. The V gene is TRBV5-6, the J gene TRBJ1-5, with D unresolved. This CDR3 comprises 15 residues. V lost 1 base to trimming and J lost 3 bases, with 11 bases between them. CDR1 is SGHDT and CDR2 is YYEEEE in the germline V gene. CDR3 region: CASSLRGPNNQPQHF. In DNA, the CDR3 is TGTGCCAGCAGCTTGAGAGGGCCCAACAATCAGCCCCAGCATTTT.

J is TRBJ1-6 and V is TRBV27; a possible D gene is TRBD1 (5 bases). V was trimmed by 2 bases and J by 10 bases, leaving 12 bases between them. Per germline, CDR1 MNHEY and CDR2 SMNVEV (reference sequence). The CDR3 is 14 amino acids. Here the CDR3 DNA reads TGTGCCAGCAGTTTAATGCAGGGAGGGTCACCCCTCCACTTT. Amino acids: CASSLMQGGSPLHF.

J is TRBJ1-5 and V is TRBV7-8; D remains ambiguous. Trimming cost V 7 bases and J 2 bases, with 12 bases left between them. Germline V gene lookup returns CDR1 SGHVS and CDR2 FQNEAQ. The CDR3 covers 14 residues. The CDR3 is CASTLRRGNQPQHF. Written as DNA, the CDR3 is TGTGCCAGCACCCTGAGACGGGGCAATCAGCCCCAGCATTTT. The entire variable domain, with the rest obtained from reference TRBV7-8 and TRBJ1-5, is as follows: GAGVSQSPRYKVAKRGQDVALRCDPISGHVSLFWYQQALGQGPEFLTYFQNEAQLDKSGLPSDRFFAERPEGSVSTLKIQRTQQEDSAVYLCASTLRRGNQPQHFGDGTRLSIL.

The chain is built from TRBV4-1 and TRBJ1-1, with 8 bases fitting TRBD1. The CDR3 contains 15 residues. V trimming: 4 bases; J trimming: 0 bases; junction bases outside the gene matches: 4. Germline CDR1 MGHRA, CDR2 YSYEKL. In nucleotides, the CDR3 is TGCGCCAGCAGCCGCGCAGGGGGCATGAACACTGAAGCTTTCTTT. It encodes CASSRAGGMNTEAFF.

This chain joins TRBV5-5 and TRBJ2-7; possible D gene TRBD2, 5 bases. The V gene lost 4 bases and the J gene lost 7 bases, with 27 bases spanning the gap. This CDR3 is built from 17 residues. Germline assignment: CDR1 SGHKS and CDR2 YYEKEE (reference sequence). CDR3 amino acids: CASSPEGPGTAPQEQYF. CDR3 nucleotides: TGTGCCAGCAGCCCTGAGGGCCCGGGCACAGCTCCTCAGGAGCAGTACTTC.

This clone appeared a single time. The chain links TRBV7-9 to TRBJ2-7, with D perhaps TRBD2 (5 bases). The CDR3 sequence is 15 residues long. The V gene's germline CDR1 is SEHNR and CDR2 FQNEAQ (reference sequence). The germline V and J ends were trimmed by 0 bases and 3 bases, with 12 bases remaining between them. This CDR3 is CASSLAGAYSYEQYF. Here the CDR3 DNA reads TGTGCCAGCAGCTTAGCGGGAGCGTATAGCTACGAGCAGTACTTC.

The V and J genes are TRBV30 and TRBJ1-3; the D is unclear. The CDR3 length is 13 residues. Germline assignment: CDR1 GTSNPN and CDR2 SVGIG (reference sequence). The DNA of the CDR3 is TGTGCATTGGCTAGCCACTCTGGAAACACCATATATTTT. As protein: CALASHSGNTIYF.

This rearrangement joins TRBV11-1 to TRBJ1-1, with D hard to call. Germline-derived CDR1 and CDR2 are SGHAT and FQDESV (reference sequence). The CDR3 is 14 residues long. V was clipped by 5 bases and J by 0 bases, with 10 bases between them. CDR3 coding DNA: TGTGCCAGCAGCCGTAGTTCGTTGAACACTGAAGCTTTCTTT. It translates to CASSRSSLNTEAFF.

This clone appeared once. The rearrangement uses TRBV9 and TRBJ1-2; 7 positions agree with TRBD1. The CDR3 totals 17 residues. Germline V CDR1 and CDR2: SGDLS, YYNGEE. The junction had 12 bases not matched to a gene; V was cut back by 0 bases and J by 4 bases. The CDR3 loop is CASSVGGQRIEAYGYTF. The CDR3 coding sequence is TGTGCCAGCAGCGTAGGGGGACAGCGGATTGAGGCCTATGGCTACACCTTC.

This clone was seen a few times. For the CDR3, the DNA is TGTGCCAGCAGCCCCCCAAACATCCCCTACAATGAGCAGTTCTTC. Translation: CASSPPNIPYNEQFF. The chain couples TRBV7-9 to TRBJ2-1; no firm D call. CDR1 and CDR2 (germline): SEHNR, FQNEAQ (reference sequence). V gave up 5 bases and J gave up 2 bases, with 13 bases separating them. The CDR3 is made up of 15 amino acids.

The J gene is TRBJ1-2, the V gene TRBV15; the D is unclear. The germline V gene encodes CDR1 LNHNV and CDR2 YYDKDF (reference sequence). The CDR3 loop spans 16 amino acids. V lost 0 bases, J lost 7 bases, and 18 bases lay in between. In DNA, the CDR3 is TGTGCCACCAGCAGAGATTCAGGCCGGTTGGCTCCTGGCTACACCTTC. This translates into CATSRDSGRLAPGYTF.

V gene TRBV10-2 combines with J gene TRBJ1-5, with unresolved D. Germline V gives CDR1 WSHSY, CDR2 SAAADI. This CDR3 is built from 15 residues. V gave up 3 bases and J gave up 6 bases, with 15 bases separating them. The CDR3: CASSDRYRVAQPQHF. CDR3 coding DNA: TGCGCCAGCAGTGATCGATATCGGGTAGCTCAGCCCCAGCATTTT.